This TCR beta chain was retrieved from a study of T cell responses to AZD1222 COVID-19 vaccine. TCRdb's table, derived via immunoSEQ multiplex PCR, lists solely in-frame clones and lacks some. The sample includes about 150,000 clones, about 90% of them seen just once. About this clone itself: The antigen is undetermined.

Overall study results and limits: Close to half of all spike-specific TCRs reportedly target regions of the variants that are unmutated. It should be noted that donors were predominantly white British and more often female, and clonal diversity was possibly underestimated. Among those given AZD1222, only five or six were seropositive at baseline.

This receptor was obtained from an adult who received the AZD1222 COVID-19 vaccine. Sequencing used peripheral blood, obtained 28 days after the second AZD1222 dose.

CDR3 nucleotides: TGTGCCAGCAGCTTGTCCGATTCTCTAGCCAAAAACATTCAGTACTTC. Its translation is CASSLSDSLAKNIQYF. This chain joins TRBV5-6 and TRBJ2-4; D unresolved. The CDR3 consists of 16 residues. In germline, CDR1 is SGHDT, CDR2 YYEEEE. With 1 base removed from V and 0 bases from J, the gap between germline ends came to 11 bases.